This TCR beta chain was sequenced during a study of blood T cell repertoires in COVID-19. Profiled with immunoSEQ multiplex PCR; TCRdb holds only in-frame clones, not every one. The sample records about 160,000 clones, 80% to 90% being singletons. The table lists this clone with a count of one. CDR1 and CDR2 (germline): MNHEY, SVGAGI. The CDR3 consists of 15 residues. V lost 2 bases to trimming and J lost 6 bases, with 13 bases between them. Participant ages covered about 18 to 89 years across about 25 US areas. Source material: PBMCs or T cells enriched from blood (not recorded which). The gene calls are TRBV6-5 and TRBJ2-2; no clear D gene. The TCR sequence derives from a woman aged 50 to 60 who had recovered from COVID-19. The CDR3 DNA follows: TGTGCCAGCAGTTACCGGGTACCGAGTCCCGGGGAGCTGTTTTTT. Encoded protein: CASSYRVPSPGELFF.